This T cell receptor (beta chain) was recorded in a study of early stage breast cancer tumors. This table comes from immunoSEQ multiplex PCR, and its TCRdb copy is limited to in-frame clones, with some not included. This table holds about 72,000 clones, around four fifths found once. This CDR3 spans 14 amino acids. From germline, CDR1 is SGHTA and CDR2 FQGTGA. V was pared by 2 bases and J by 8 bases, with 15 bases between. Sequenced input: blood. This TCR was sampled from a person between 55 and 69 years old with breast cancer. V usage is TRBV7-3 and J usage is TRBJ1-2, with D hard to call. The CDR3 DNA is TGTGCCAGCAGCTTATTAGGCGCCGACGGGGGCTACACCTTC. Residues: CASSLLGADGGYTF.